Sequencing of this T cell receptor beta chain was carried out in a study of T cell changes during pregnancy in multiple sclerosis. TCRdb's copy holds only in-frame clones and misses some; the assay was immunoSEQ multiplex PCR. The sample lists some 41,000 clones, 90% occurring once. Germline V gene sequence: CDR1 LNHDA, CDR2 SQIVND (reference sequence). V was shortened by 9 bases and J by 5 bases, with 17 bases between the two germline ends. This CDR3 comprises 14 residues. The sample consisted of CD8+ T cells from peripheral blood mononuclear cells, taken in the first trimester of pregnancy. The clonotype originates from a female donor with multiple sclerosis, enrolled in a pregnancy study. The chain is built from TRBV19 and TRBJ2-1, with D unresolved. The CDR3 sequence: CASLASDPNNEQFF. The CDR3 DNA is TGTGCCAGCCTCGCCAGCGACCCTAACAATGAGCAGTTCTTC. Drawing the rest from reference TRBV19 and TRBJ2-1, the complete variable domain is DGGITQSPKYLFRKEGQNVTLSCEQNLNHDAMYWYRQDPGQGLRLIYYSQIVNDFQKGDIAEGYSVSREKKESFPLTVTSAQKNPTAFYLCASLASDPNNEQFFGPGTRLTVL.